This T cell receptor (beta chain) was recovered during a study of blood T cell repertoires in COVID-19. Study-level information: PBMCs, B-cell-depleted T cells, or T cells were the source of the cDNA or gDNA that made up the material.

The CDR3 length is 17 residues. CDR1 and CDR2 from the germline V gene are MGHDK and SYGVNS. After removal of 10 bases from V and 6 bases from J, the junction contained 14 bases not matched to a gene. This clone has a single count. In the original analysis: Researchers report that nucleated cell counts were estimated from reference gene primer amplification. This table comes from immunoSEQ multiplex PCR, and its TCRdb copy is limited to in-frame clones, with some not included. The D gene and trimming were derived from the DNA, and the V and J assignments and clone size from that table. The profile shows around 25,000 clones, approximately 90% of them singletons.

The rearrangement links TRBV25-1 to TRBJ2-1, with 14 bases lining up with TRBD2. The sample taken for sequencing was peripheral blood. The sequence was obtained from an elderly woman with acute or convalescent COVID-19. The CDR3 region has the DNA TGTGCCACCGGGACTAGCGGGGGTCTCCTCTTAATCAATGAGCAGTTCTTC. This translates into CATGTSGGLLLINEQFF. The full variable domain, with the rest looked up from reference TRBV25-1 and TRBJ2-1, is EADIYQTPRYLVIGTGKKITLECSQTMGHDKMYWYQQDPGMELHLIHYSYGVNSTEKGDLSSESTVSRIRTEHFPLTLESARPSHTSQYLCATGTSGGLLLINEQFFGPGTRLTVL.